This T cell receptor (beta chain) was recovered during a study of T cell responses to AZD1222 COVID-19 vaccine. TCRdb's table, derived via immunoSEQ multiplex PCR, lists solely in-frame clones and lacks some. Here the sample spans 170,000 or so clones, 87% being singletons. The CDR3 sequence is 18 residues long. Trimming shortened V by 1 base and J by 0 bases, and 17 bases separated the two germline ends. CDR1 is SGHRS and CDR2 is YFSETQ in the germline V gene. Sequences were derived from peripheral blood, sampled on day 0 of AZD1222 vaccination. The J gene is TRBJ1-3, the V gene TRBV5-1, with a possible D match to TRBD1 (6 bases). The TCR was taken from an adult in good health. The CDR3 loop reads CASSLTSKTGHSGNTIYF. In nucleotides, the CDR3 is TGCGCCAGCAGCTTGACTTCTAAGACAGGCCACTCTGGAAACACCATATATTTT.